The 8 T cell receptor beta chains presented below share a single source sample, sequenced in a study of beta chain features in type 1 diabetes. Study observations and caveats: In every one of the four CD4+ subsets, TCRB CDR3s were moderately but significantly shorter in Type 1 diabetes patients.

These receptors have no known antigen. Reverse transcription of all isolated RNA meant that expressed TCRB transcripts were sequenced. TCRdb's table, derived via immunoSEQ multiplex PCR, lists solely in-frame clones and lacks some. The table has about 740,000 clones, about an eighth seen once. Sequenced: naive CD4+ T cells from blood. These receptors all come from a young man with type 1 diabetes.

This clone has just a few counts. V gene TRBV7-2 combines with J gene TRBJ2-1; 8 bases agree with TRBD2. V lost 1 base to trimming and J lost 0 bases; unmatched junction nucleotides: 11. There are 19 residues in the CDR3. Germline V lookup: CDR1 SGHTA, CDR2 FQGNSA. The CDR3 DNA is TGTGCCAGCAGCTTAGTTTGGCGGGGGGCCCCCAGCTCCTACAATGAGCAGTTCTTC. This sequence encodes CASSLVWRGAPSSYNEQFF.

The chain links TRBV30 to TRBJ1-5; possible D gene TRBD1, 6 bases. Between the trimmed V and J ends, which lost 2 bases and 7 bases, there was a span of 12 bases. Germline CDR1 reads GTSNPN; CDR2 reads SVGIG (reference sequence). The CDR3 loop spans 13 amino acids. The DNA for the CDR3 is TGTGCCTGGAGTATGCAGGGGAACCAGCCCCAGCATTTT. Translated: CAWSMQGNQPQHF.

The chain recombines TRBV28 with TRBJ1-5; D is uncertain. The CDR3 length is 15 residues. Trimming cost V 3 bases and J 2 bases, with 11 bases left between them. Germline V gives CDR1 MDHEN, CDR2 SYDVKM. The DNA of the CDR3 is TGTGCCAGCAGTTTCGGTGGGCGCGGCAATCAGCCCCAGCATTTT. Residues: CASSFGGRGNQPQHF.

The gene calls are TRBV7-2 and TRBJ2-1; TRBD2 matches 7 bases. V lost 0 bases to trimming and J lost 8 bases; unmatched junction nucleotides: 4. Germline CDR1 SGHTA, CDR2 FQGNSA. CDR3 size: 14 residues. This CDR3 is CASSLAGGRYEQFF. The CDR3 nucleotides read TGTGCCAGCAGCTTAGCGGGGGGGAGGTATGAGCAGTTCTTC.

This clone was picked up a small number of times. The rearrangement joins TRBV28 to TRBJ1-2, with D perhaps matching TRBD1 (6 bases). Germline V gene data show CDR1 as MDHEN and CDR2 as SYDVKM. Trimming left V 5 bases short and J 6 bases short, with 13 bases between. The CDR3 runs 13 residues. CDR3 sequence (DNA): TGTGCCAGCAGTCTGGACGGGGGCCATGGCTACACCTTC. Protein product: CASSLDGGHGYTF.

V usage is TRBV2 and J usage is TRBJ2-1; no definite D call. The germline V gene has CDR1 SNHLY and CDR2 FYNNEI. The CDR3 has 11 residues. Deletions cut 8 bases from V and 8 bases from J, with 10 bases between. The CDR3 DNA reads TGTGCCAGCCTGCTGGCTGATGAGCAGTTCTTC. This gives the protein CASLLADEQFF.

The CDR3 DNA follows: TGTGCCAGCCAGGGATTAACCTACGAGCAGTACTTC. The encoded protein is CASQGLTYEQYF. V and J are TRBV2 and TRBJ2-7; tentative D call: TRBD1 (5 bases). Germline-derived CDR1 and CDR2 are SNHLY and FYNNEI. Trimming removed 8 bases from V and 2 bases from J, with 10 bases in between. The CDR3 is 12 amino acids.

This clone was seen only a few times. The V and J genes are TRBV5-1 and TRBJ2-7, with D perhaps TRBD2 (5 bases). The CDR3 covers 13 residues. V lost 0 bases, J lost 5 bases, and 9 bases lay in between. Germline CDR1 and CDR2: SGHRS and YFSETQ. Written as DNA, the CDR3 is TGCGCCAGCAGCTTGGTAGAGGGTAACGAGCAGTACTTC. Amino acids: CASSLVEGNEQYF.